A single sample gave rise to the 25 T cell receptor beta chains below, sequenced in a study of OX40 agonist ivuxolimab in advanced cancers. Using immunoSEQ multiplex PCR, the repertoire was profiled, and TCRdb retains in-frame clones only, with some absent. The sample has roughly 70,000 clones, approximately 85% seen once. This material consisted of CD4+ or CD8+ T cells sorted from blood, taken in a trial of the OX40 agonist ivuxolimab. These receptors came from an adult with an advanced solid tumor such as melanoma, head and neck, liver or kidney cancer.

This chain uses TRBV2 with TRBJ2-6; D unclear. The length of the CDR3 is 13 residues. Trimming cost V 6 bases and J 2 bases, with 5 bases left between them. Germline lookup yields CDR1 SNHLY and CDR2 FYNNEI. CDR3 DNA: TGTGCCAGCAGAGTAACTGGGGCCAACGTCCTGACTTTC. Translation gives CASRVTGANVLTF.

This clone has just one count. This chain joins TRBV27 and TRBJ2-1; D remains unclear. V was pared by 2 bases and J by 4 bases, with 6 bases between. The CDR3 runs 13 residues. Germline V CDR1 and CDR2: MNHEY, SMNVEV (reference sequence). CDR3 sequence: CASSLDEYNEQFF. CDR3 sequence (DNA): TGTGCCAGCAGTTTAGACGAGTACAATGAGCAGTTCTTC.

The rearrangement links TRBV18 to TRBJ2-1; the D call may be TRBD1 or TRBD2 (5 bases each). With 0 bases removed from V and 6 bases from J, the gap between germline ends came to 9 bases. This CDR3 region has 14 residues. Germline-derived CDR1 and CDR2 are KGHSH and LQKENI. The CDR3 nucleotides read TGTGCCAGCTCACCACCGGGACCAGTCAATGAGCAGTTCTTC. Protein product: CASSPPGPVNEQFF.

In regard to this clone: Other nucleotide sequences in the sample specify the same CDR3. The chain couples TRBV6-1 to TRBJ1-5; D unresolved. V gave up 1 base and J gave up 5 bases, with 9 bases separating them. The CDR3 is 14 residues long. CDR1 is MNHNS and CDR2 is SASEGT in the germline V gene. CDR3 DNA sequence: TGTGCCAGCAGTGAAGGATACGGTGATCAGCCCCAGCATTTT. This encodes CASSEGYGDQPQHF.

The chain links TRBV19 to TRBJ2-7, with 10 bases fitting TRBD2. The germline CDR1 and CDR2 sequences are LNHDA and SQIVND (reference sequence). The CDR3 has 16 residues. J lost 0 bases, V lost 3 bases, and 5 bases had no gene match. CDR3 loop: CASSISAGGSSYEQYF. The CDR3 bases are TGTGCCAGTAGTATCTCAGCGGGGGGGAGCTCCTACGAGCAGTACTTC.

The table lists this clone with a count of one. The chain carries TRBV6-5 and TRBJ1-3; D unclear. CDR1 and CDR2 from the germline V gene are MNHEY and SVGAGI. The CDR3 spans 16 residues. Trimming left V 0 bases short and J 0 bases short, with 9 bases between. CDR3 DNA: TGTGCCAGCAGTTACTCTCCTACCCACTCTGGAAACACCATATATTTT. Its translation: CASSYSPTHSGNTIYF.

The CDR3 spells CASRPGTGSVYGYTF. The CDR3 DNA reads TGTGCCAGCAGGCCCGGGACAGGGTCCGTCTATGGCTACACCTTC. V and J are TRBV6-1 and TRBJ1-2; 9 bases map to TRBD1. Losses at the gene ends were 6 bases for V and 4 bases for J; bases not matched to a gene: 9. Germline V gene sequence: CDR1 MNHNS, CDR2 SASEGT. The CDR3 runs to 15 residues.

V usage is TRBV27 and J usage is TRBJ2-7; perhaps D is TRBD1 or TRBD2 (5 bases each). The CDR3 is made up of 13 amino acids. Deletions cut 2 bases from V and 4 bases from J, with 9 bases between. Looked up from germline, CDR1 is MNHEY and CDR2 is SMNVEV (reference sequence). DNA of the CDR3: TGTGCCAGCAGTTTAGGGGGAGAGTACGAGCAGTACTTC. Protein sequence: CASSLGGEYEQYF.

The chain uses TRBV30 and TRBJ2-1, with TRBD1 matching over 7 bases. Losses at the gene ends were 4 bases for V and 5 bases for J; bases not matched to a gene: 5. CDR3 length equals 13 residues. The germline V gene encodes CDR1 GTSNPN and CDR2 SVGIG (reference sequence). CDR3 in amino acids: CAWKGTAHNEQFF. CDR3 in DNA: TGTGCCTGGAAAGGGACAGCCCACAATGAGCAGTTCTTC. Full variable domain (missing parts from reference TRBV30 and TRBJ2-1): SQTIHQWPATLVQPVGSPLSLECTVEGTSNPNLYWYRQAAGRGLQLLFYSVGIGQISSEVPQNLSASRPQDRQFILSSKKLLLSDSGFYLCAWKGTAHNEQFFGPGTRLTVL.

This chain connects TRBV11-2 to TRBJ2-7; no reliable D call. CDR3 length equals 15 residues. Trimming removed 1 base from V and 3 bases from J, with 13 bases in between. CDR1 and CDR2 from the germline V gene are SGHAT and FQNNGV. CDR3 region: CASSLGYGGNYEQYF. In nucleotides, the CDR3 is TGTGCCAGCAGCTTAGGCTATGGTGGAAACTACGAGCAGTACTTC.

In nucleotides, the CDR3 is TGTGCCAGCAGCCCTCGGGTTGACTATGGCTACACCTTC. Translated, it gives CASSPRVDYGYTF. This sequence joins TRBV9 and TRBJ1-2, with no clear D. The germline gives CDR1 SGDLS, CDR2 YYNGEE. The CDR3 sequence is 13 residues long. The ends were cut back, 4 bases at V and 3 bases at J, with 10 bases in the middle. Full variable domain (rest looked up from reference TRBV9 and TRBJ1-2): DSGVTQTPKHLITATGQRVTLRCSPRSGDLSVYWYQQSLDQGLQFLIQYYNGEERAKGNILERFSAQQFPDLHSELNLSSLELGDSALYFCASSPRVDYGYTFGSGTRLTVV.

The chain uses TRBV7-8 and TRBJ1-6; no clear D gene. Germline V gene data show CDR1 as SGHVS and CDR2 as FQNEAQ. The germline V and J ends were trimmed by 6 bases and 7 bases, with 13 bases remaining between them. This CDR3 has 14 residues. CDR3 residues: CASREGPPNSPLHF. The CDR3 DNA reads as TGTGCCAGCAGGGAAGGGCCCCCGAATTCACCCCTCCACTTT.

Here the CDR3 reads CASSLGPLAGDEQFF. CDR3 DNA: TGTGCCAGCAGCTTAGGCCCACTAGCCGGGGATGAGCAGTTCTTC. V is TRBV7-2 and J is TRBJ2-1; tentatively, D is TRBD2 (6 bases). The V end was cut by 1 base, the J end by 8 bases, with 15 bases between. The CDR3 length is 15 residues. CDR1 SGHTA and CDR2 FQGNSA come from the germline V gene.

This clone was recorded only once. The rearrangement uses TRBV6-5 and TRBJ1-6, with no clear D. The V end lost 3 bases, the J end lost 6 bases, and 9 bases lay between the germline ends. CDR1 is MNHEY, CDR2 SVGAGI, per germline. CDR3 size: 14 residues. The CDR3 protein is CASSYKIGNSPLHF. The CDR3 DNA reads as TGTGCCAGCAGTTATAAGATCGGTAATTCACCCCTCCACTTT.

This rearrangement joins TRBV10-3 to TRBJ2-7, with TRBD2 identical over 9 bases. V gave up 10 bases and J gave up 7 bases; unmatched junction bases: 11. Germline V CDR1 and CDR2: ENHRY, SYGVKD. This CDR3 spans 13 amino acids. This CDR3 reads CATSRREGEEQYF. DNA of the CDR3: TGTGCCACCTCCAGGCGGGAGGGCGAGGAGCAGTACTTC.

The DNA for the CDR3 is TGTGCCAGCAGCGTAGGACTGGGCATAGGCCGGGAAAAACTGTTTTTT. This encodes CASSVGLGIGREKLFF. This sequence joins TRBV9 and TRBJ1-4; D gene ambiguous. The CDR3 is made up of 16 amino acids. Germline V gene lookup returns CDR1 SGDLS and CDR2 YYNGEE. Deletions cut 0 bases from V and 8 bases from J, with 17 bases between.

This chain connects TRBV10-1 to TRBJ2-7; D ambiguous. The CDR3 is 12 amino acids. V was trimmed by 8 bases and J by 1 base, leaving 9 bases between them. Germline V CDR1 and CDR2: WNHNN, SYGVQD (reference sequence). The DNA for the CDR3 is TGCGCCAGCTCTGCCAGTTCCTACGAGCAGTACTTC. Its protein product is CASSASSYEQYF.

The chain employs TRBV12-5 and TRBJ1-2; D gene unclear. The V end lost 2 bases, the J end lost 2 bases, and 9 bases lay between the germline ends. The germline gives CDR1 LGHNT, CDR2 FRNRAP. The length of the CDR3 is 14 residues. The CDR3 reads CASGLYGLNYGYTF. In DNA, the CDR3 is TGTGCTAGTGGTTTGTATGGGTTGAACTATGGCTACACCTTC.

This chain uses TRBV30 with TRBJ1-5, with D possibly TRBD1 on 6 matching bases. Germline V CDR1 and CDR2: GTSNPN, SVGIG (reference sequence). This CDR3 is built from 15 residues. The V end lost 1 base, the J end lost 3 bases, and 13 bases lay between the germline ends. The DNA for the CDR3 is TGTGCCTGGAGTGGCCTCACAGGGATCAATCAGCCCCAGCATTTT. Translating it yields CAWSGLTGINQPQHF.

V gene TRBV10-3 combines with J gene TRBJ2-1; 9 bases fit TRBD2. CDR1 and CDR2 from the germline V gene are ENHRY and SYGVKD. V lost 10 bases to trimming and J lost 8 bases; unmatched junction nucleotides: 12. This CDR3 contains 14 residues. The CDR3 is CATSVAGERDEQFF. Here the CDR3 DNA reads TGTGCCACCTCAGTAGCGGGAGAAAGGGATGAGCAGTTCTTC.

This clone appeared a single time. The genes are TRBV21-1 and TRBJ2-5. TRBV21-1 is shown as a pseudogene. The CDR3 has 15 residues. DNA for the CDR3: TGTGCCAAAGGTCCTAAAAGGGATTGGTGGGAGACCCAGTACTTC. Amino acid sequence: CAKGPKRDWWETQYF.

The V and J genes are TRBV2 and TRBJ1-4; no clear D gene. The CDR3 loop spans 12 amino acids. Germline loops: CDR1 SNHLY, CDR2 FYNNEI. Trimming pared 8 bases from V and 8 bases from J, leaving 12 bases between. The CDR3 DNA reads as TGTGCCAGCGGGAGAGTGGAGGAAAAACTGTTTTTT. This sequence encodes CASGRVEEKLFF.

CDR3 sequence: CASRQGGQIYGYTF. In DNA form, the CDR3 reads TGTGCCAGCCGGCAAGGGGGACAGATCTATGGCTACACCTTC. The rearrangement uses TRBV19 and TRBJ1-2; the match to TRBD1 covers 7 bases. The CDR3 extends over 14 amino acids. The V gene's germline CDR1 is LNHDA and CDR2 SQIVND (reference sequence). The junction had 11 bases not matched to a gene; V was cut back by 9 bases and J by 4 bases.

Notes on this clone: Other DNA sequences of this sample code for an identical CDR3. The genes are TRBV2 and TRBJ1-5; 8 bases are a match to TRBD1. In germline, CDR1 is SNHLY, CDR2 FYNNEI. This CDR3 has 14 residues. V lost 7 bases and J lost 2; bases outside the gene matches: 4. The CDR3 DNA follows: TGTGCCAGCACCCCGACAGGGGGCAATCAGCCCCAGCATTTT. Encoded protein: CASTPTGGNQPQHF.

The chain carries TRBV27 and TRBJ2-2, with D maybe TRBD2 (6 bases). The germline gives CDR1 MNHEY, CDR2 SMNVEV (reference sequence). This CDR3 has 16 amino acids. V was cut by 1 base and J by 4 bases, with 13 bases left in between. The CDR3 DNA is TGTGCCAGCAGTTTATTTTTCCAGGGAGGCACCGGGGAGCTGTTTTTT. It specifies CASSLFFQGGTGELFF.